The clone carrying this TCR beta chain was observed at least ten times. No antigen is known for it. These data come from a study of CD8 T cells in ankylosing spondylitis. Study results and limitations: Apparently characteristic of ankylosing spondylitis blood was a TCR beta motif (about eight highly homologous variants). With a CD8+ phenotype, disease-linked clones were relatively rare in peripheral blood.

TCRdb re-analysed the 5' RACE reads in MiXCR, keeping a single row per CDR3 protein. The sample has about 160,000 distinct CDR3 sequences, around 20% seen once. The origin of this receptor is a male donor with ankylosing spondylitis or in good health (not recorded which). Sequenced material: blood, either unsorted or a sorted T cell fraction (not recorded which).

The DNA of the CDR3 is TGTGCCAGCATTCGGAGGACTAGCGGGAACACCGGGGAGCTGTTTTTT. This translates into CASIRRTSGNTGELFF. The chain uses TRBV2 and TRBJ2-2, with TRBD2 identical over 10 bases. Germline trimming cut 7 bases from V and 1 base from J; bases unmatched to any gene: 6. In germline, CDR1 is SNHLY, CDR2 FYNNEI. The CDR3 length is 16 residues.